Listed below are T cell receptor beta chains from one sample, sequenced in a study of blood T cell repertoires in COVID-19. Measured with immunoSEQ multiplex PCR; TCRdb has only the in-frame clones, and not every one. The sample includes 150,000 or so clones, 80% of them seen just once. Sequencing was done on a sample of PBMCs or T cells enriched from blood (not recorded which). The source of these receptors is a man aged 35 to 55 who had recovered from COVID-19. Each CDR3 is given with its conserved first and last residue. The order of the fields is J gene, D gene, clone size, V gene, CDR3 DNA, CDR3 protein. D genes are given only for firm matches. Size values are once, few and many counts, or a class for expanded clones, and some rows have none.

j_gene: TRBJ1-3; d_gene: TRBD1; abundance: .; v_gene: TRBV4-1; CDR3nt: TGCGCCAGCAGCACCTGGGACAGGGGAGCTGGAAACACCATATATTTT; CDR3aa: CASSTWDRGAGNTIYF
j_gene: TRBJ1-5; d_gene: TRBD1; abundance: .; v_gene: TRBV19; CDR3nt: TGTGCCAGTAGTGGACAGGGCAGGAGCAATCAGCCCCAGCATTTT; CDR3aa: CASSGQGRSNQPQHF
j_gene: TRBJ1-6; d_gene: TRBD1; abundance: .; v_gene: TRBV19; CDR3nt: TGTGCCAGTAGAGGGACAGGGTGGAATTCACCCCTCCACTTT; CDR3aa: CASRGTGWNSPLHF
j_gene: TRBJ1-1; d_gene: TRBD1; abundance: once; v_gene: TRBV30; CDR3nt: TGTGCCTGGAGTCAGGGGGTGGGCGAAGCTTTCTTT; CDR3aa: CAWSQGVGEAFF
j_gene: TRBJ1-6; d_gene: TRBD1; abundance: .; v_gene: TRBV7-3; CDR3nt: TGTGCCAGCAGCCCGACCGGGACAGATGGTTCACCCCTCCACTTT; CDR3aa: CASSPTGTDGSPLHF
j_gene: TRBJ2-5; d_gene: .; abundance: .; v_gene: TRBV15; CDR3nt: TGTGCCACCAGCAGAGATCTCGAAGAGACCCAGTACTTC; CDR3aa: CATSRDLEETQYF
j_gene: TRBJ1-2; d_gene: TRBD1; abundance: .; v_gene: TRBV4-2; CDR3nt: TGTGCCAGCAGCCAAGTCGCGGGGGGGGACAGGATCGACTATGGCTACACCTTC; CDR3aa: CASSQVAGGDRIDYGYTF
j_gene: TRBJ2-3; d_gene: .; abundance: .; v_gene: TRBV9; CDR3nt: TGTGCCAGCAGCGTAGAGGGACTCATAGCATGGGGTACGCAGTATTTT; CDR3aa: CASSVEGLIAWGTQYF
j_gene: TRBJ1-1; d_gene: TRBD1; abundance: .; v_gene: TRBV11-2; CDR3nt: TGTGCCAGCAGCTCAGGACAGGGAGCTTTCTTT; CDR3aa: CASSSGQGAFF
j_gene: TRBJ2-3; d_gene: .; abundance: few; v_gene: TRBV19; CDR3nt: TGTGCCTCCCGAGGAGCGTGGGTGGGAGATACGCAGTATTTT; CDR3aa: CASRGAWVGDTQYF
j_gene: TRBJ1-5; d_gene: TRBD1; abundance: few; v_gene: TRBV11-3; CDR3nt: TGTGCCAGCAGCTTACGACAGGGGGTTCCCCACTATAGCAATCAGCCCCAGCATTTT; CDR3aa: CASSLRQGVPHYSNQPQHF
j_gene: TRBJ1-4; d_gene: .; abundance: .; v_gene: TRBV30; CDR3nt: TGTGCCTGGAGTCACTCGGTTATCGGTAATGAAAAACTGTTTTTT; CDR3aa: CAWSHSVIGNEKLFF
j_gene: TRBJ2-2; d_gene: TRBD1; abundance: few; v_gene: TRBV7-2; CDR3nt: TGTGCCAGCAGCAGACAGGGGTGGACCGGGGAGCTGTTTTTT; CDR3aa: CASSRQGWTGELFF
j_gene: TRBJ1-1; d_gene: TRBD1; abundance: .; v_gene: TRBV6-6; CDR3nt: TGTGCCAGCAGTTACGAGGGGGCGAGCACTGAAGCTTTCTTT; CDR3aa: CASSYEGASTEAFF
j_gene: TRBJ2-7; d_gene: TRBD1; abundance: .; v_gene: TRBV10-1; CDR3nt: TGCGCCAGCAGTGAAGGGGACAGGGCCCCCTACGAGCAGTACTTC; CDR3aa: CASSEGDRAPYEQYF
j_gene: TRBJ1-1; d_gene: .; abundance: few; v_gene: TRBV2; CDR3nt: TGTGCCAGCAGGCCGAATAAAGCGACCACTGAAGCTTTCTTT; CDR3aa: CASRPNKATTEAFF
j_gene: TRBJ1-3; d_gene: .; abundance: .; v_gene: TRBV2; CDR3nt: TGTGCCAGCAGTGGGAGTCGGAACACCATATATTTT; CDR3aa: CASSGSRNTIYF
j_gene: TRBJ1-1; d_gene: .; abundance: .; v_gene: TRBV7-2; CDR3nt: TGTGCCAGCAGCCCCCCGGGGGGGGAAGGGAACACTGAAGCTTTCTTT; CDR3aa: CASSPPGGEGNTEAFF
j_gene: TRBJ1-2; d_gene: .; abundance: .; v_gene: TRBV6-6; CDR3nt: TGTGCCAGCAGTTACTCAGGGGGTAACTATGGCTACACCTTC; CDR3aa: CASSYSGGNYGYTF
j_gene: TRBJ2-7; d_gene: .; abundance: once; v_gene: TRBV5-1; CDR3nt: TGCGCCAGCAGCTTGGCGCTAGCTTCTTTCGGCTACGAGCAGTACTTC; CDR3aa: CASSLALASFGYEQYF
j_gene: TRBJ2-2; d_gene: TRBD2; abundance: .; v_gene: TRBV11-1; CDR3nt: TGTGCCAGCAGCTTGTCCGGGGGGGACACCGGGGAGCTGTTTTTT; CDR3aa: CASSLSGGDTGELFF
j_gene: TRBJ2-1; d_gene: TRBD2; abundance: once; v_gene: TRBV7-3; CDR3nt: TGTGCCAGCAGCTGGACTAGCGGGGGGGCGTATGAGCAGTTCTTC; CDR3aa: CASSWTSGGAYEQFF